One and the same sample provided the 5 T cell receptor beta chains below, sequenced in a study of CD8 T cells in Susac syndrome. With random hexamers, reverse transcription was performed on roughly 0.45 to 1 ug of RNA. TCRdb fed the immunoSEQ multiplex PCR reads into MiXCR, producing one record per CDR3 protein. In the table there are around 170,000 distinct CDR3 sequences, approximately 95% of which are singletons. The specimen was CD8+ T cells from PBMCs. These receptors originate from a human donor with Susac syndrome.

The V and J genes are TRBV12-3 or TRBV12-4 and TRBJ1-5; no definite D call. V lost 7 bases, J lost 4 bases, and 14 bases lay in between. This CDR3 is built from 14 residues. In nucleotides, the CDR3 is TGTGCCAGCAATGTGGACGGGTGGAATCAGCCCCAGCATTTT. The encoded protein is CASNVDGWNQPQHF.

The CDR3 here is CASSYSPGQMGEQFF. The CDR3 DNA sequence: TGTGCCAGCAGTTACTCCCCGGGACAGATGGGTGAGCAGTTCTTC. The V and J genes are TRBV6-5 and TRBJ2-1, with 7 bases fitting TRBD1. There are 15 residues in the CDR3. V shed 0 bases and J 9 bases; nucleotides not matched to a gene: 8. Germline V gene data show CDR1 as MNHEY and CDR2 as SVGAGI.

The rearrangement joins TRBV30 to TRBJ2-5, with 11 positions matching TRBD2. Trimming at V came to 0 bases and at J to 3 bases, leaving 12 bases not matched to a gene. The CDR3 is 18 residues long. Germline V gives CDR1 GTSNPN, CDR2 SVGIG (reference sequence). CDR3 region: CAWSVGWASGGIKETQYF. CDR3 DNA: TGTGCCTGGAGTGTAGGGTGGGCTAGCGGGGGGATAAAAGAGACCCAGTACTTC.

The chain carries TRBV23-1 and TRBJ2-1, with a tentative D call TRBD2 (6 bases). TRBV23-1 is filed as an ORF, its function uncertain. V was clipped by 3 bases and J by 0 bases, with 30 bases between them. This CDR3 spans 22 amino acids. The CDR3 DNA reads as TGCGCCAGCAGTCACCCCTTCGACCTAATAGCCCATAGCGGAAGCTCCTACAATGAGCAGTTCTTC. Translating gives CASSHPFDLIAHSGSSYNEQFF.

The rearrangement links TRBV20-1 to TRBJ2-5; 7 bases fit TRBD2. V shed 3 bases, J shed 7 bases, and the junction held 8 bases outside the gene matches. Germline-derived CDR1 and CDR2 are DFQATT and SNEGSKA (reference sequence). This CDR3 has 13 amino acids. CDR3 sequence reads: CSARGGAPRTQYF. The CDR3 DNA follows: TGCAGTGCTAGGGGAGGGGCCCCGAGGACCCAGTACTTC.